Listed here are 25 T cell receptor beta chains from one sample, sequenced in a study of identical twins. Using its own MiXCR run on the 5' RACE reads, TCRdb lists one record per CDR3 protein. The table lists some 570,000 distinct CDR3 sequences, 20% to 25% of them singletons. The same sample was also used in a study of yellow fever vaccine responses in identical twins.

The sample taken for sequencing was CD4+ T cells sorted from blood. These receptors were taken from a young woman in good health.

The chain is built from TRBV12-3 or TRBV12-4 and TRBJ2-3, with D possibly being TRBD2 (6 bases). CDR3 size: 13 residues. V lost 7 bases and J lost 5, with 13 bases in between. The CDR3 spells CASKLAGIDTQYF. Written as DNA, the CDR3 is TGTGCCAGCAAACTAGCAGGAATAGATACGCAGTATTTT.

This clonotype occurred a few times. This chain connects TRBV2 to TRBJ2-7; 7 positions agree with TRBD2. From germline, CDR1 is SNHLY and CDR2 FYNNEI. With 8 bases clipped from V and 0 bases from J, the junction kept 13 bases outside the gene matches. The CDR3 is 16 residues long. CDR3 residues: CASRVRVGLSSYEQYF. CDR3 in DNA: TGTGCCAGCCGCGTAAGGGTGGGACTATCCTCCTACGAGCAGTACTTC.

The rearrangement joins TRBV27 to TRBJ2-5, with 7 bases fitting TRBD2. Germline loops: CDR1 MNHEY, CDR2 SMNVEV (reference sequence). The CDR3 has 14 residues. J lost 5 bases, V lost 10 bases, and 13 bases had no gene match. The CDR3 region is CATRLGEAGETQYF. The CDR3 region has the DNA TGTGCCACCCGATTAGGAGAAGCGGGGGAGACCCAGTACTTC.

This rearrangement joins TRBV12-3 or TRBV12-4 to TRBJ2-3; the match to TRBD2 covers 8 bases. The V and J ends lost 5 bases and 2 bases, in that order; junction bases with no gene match: 6. The CDR3 contains 15 residues. CDR3 in DNA: TGTGCCAGCAGTAGTAGCGGGATTGACACAGATACGCAGTATTTT. This codes for CASSSSGIDTDTQYF.

There are a few counts of this clonotype. The genes are TRBV3-1 and TRBJ2-2; a weak D match, TRBD2 (6 bases). CDR3 length: 14 amino acids. Trimming shortened V by 6 bases and J by 5 bases, and 13 bases separated the two germline ends. The germline CDR1 and CDR2 sequences are LGHDT and YNNKEL (reference sequence). The CDR3 is CASSSGTYTGELFF. CDR3 nucleotides: TGTGCCAGCAGTTCAGGGACTTATACCGGGGAGCTGTTTTTT. Full variable domain (remainder filled in from reference TRBV3-1 and TRBJ2-2): DTAVSQTPKYLVTQMGNDKSIKCEQNLGHDTMYWYKQDSKKFLKIMFSYNNKELIINETVPNRFSPKSPDKAHLNLHINSLELGDSAVYFCASSSGTYTGELFFGEGSRLTVL.

V and J are TRBV20-1 and TRBJ2-1, with unresolved D. The germline CDR1 and CDR2 sequences are DFQATT and SNEGSKA (reference sequence). Trimming stripped 0 bases from V and 5 bases from J, with 14 bases between. There are 15 residues in the CDR3. CDR3 protein: CSARDSWASDNEQFF. The CDR3 DNA reads as TGCAGTGCTAGAGATTCTTGGGCCTCAGACAATGAGCAGTTCTTC.

This clonotype has only a few counts. The chain is built from TRBV7-6 and TRBJ1-3; no reliable D call. The CDR3 covers 12 residues. CDR1 and CDR2 from the germline V gene are SGHVS and FNYEAQ. V was shortened by 6 bases and J by 0 bases, with 3 bases between the two germline ends. This CDR3 is CASRDSGNTIYF. In DNA, the CDR3 is TGTGCCAGCAGGGACTCTGGAAACACCATATATTTT. Full variable domain (missing parts from reference TRBV7-6 and TRBJ1-3): GAGVSQSPRYKVTKRGQDVALRCDPISGHVSLYWYRQALGQGPEFLTYFNYEAQQDKSGLPNDRFSAERPEGSISTLTIQRTEQRDSAMYRCASRDSGNTIYFGEGSWLTVV.

The V call is TRBV6-1, the J call TRBJ2-5; possibly TRBD2 for D (5 bases). Germline CDR1 is MNHNS and CDR2 is SASEGT. Between the trimmed V and J ends, which lost 7 bases and 1 base, there was a span of 10 bases. This CDR3 is 13 amino acids long. CDR3 protein: CASNERAQETQYF. The CDR3 nucleotides read TGTGCCAGCAACGAGAGGGCCCAAGAGACCCAGTACTTC.

This clonotype was found a few times. V usage is TRBV3-1 and J usage is TRBJ2-1, with 8 nucleotides matching TRBD2. Germline CDR1 is LGHDT and CDR2 is YNNKEL (reference sequence). The CDR3 has 17 residues. V shed 0 bases and J 4 bases; nucleotides not matched to a gene: 8. In DNA form, the CDR3 reads TGTGCCAGCAGCCAAGATGGAATAGCGGGATTATACAATGAGCAGTTCTTC. It codes for CASSQDGIAGLYNEQFF.

The chain employs TRBV11-2 and TRBJ2-2; D gene ambiguous. The CDR3 contains 13 residues. Trimming pared 1 base from V and 7 bases from J, leaving 7 bases between. Germline CDR1 and CDR2: SGHAT and FQNNGV. The CDR3 loop is CASSLGMFGELFF. In DNA, the CDR3 is TGTGCCAGCAGCTTAGGGATGTTCGGGGAGCTGTTTTTT.

The rearrangement joins TRBV12-3 or TRBV12-4 to TRBJ2-4, with a tentative D call TRBD1 (6 bases). Trimming removed 6 bases at V and 4 bases at J, with 22 bases between. The CDR3 runs 17 residues. CDR3 coding DNA: TGTGCCAGCAGCAGCCCCCAATACAGGGATGGGAAAAACATTCAGTACTTC. Translation gives CASSSPQYRDGKNIQYF.

The chain joins TRBV2 to TRBJ2-7, with D possibly TRBD1 on 5 matching bases. The CDR3 has 13 residues. The germline V gene has CDR1 SNHLY and CDR2 FYNNEI. Deletions cut 7 bases from V and 4 bases from J, with 14 bases between. As DNA, the CDR3 is TGTGCCAGCACCGACGACAGACGATACGAGCAGTACGTC. Translation: CASTDDRRYEQYV.

This clonotype was seen only a few times. The V call is TRBV7-8, the J call TRBJ2-1, with 8 nucleotides matching TRBD2. V lost 0 bases and J lost 7; bases outside the gene matches: 8. The CDR3 contains 16 residues. Per the germline V gene, CDR1 is SGHVS and CDR2 is FQNEAQ. In DNA, the CDR3 is TGTGCCAGCAGCTTAGCGCAAGCGGGAGCTTGGAATGAGCAGTTCTTC. Translation gives CASSLAQAGAWNEQFF.

The gene calls are TRBV10-3 and TRBJ2-5, with 8 bases matching TRBD1. CDR3 length: 14 amino acids. Looked up from germline, CDR1 is ENHRY and CDR2 is SYGVKD. The J segment lost 1 base and the V segment lost 5 bases, leaving 3 bases of the junction unmatched. The CDR3 nucleotides read TGTGCCATCAGTCGGACAGGGACCCAAGAGACCCAGTACTTC. It translates to CAISRTGTQETQYF.

The chain has TRBV29-1 and TRBJ2-1, with 9 bases that match TRBD2. This CDR3 has 14 residues. V lost 2 bases, J lost 6 bases, and 5 bases stayed unmatched. Per germline, CDR1 SQVTM and CDR2 ANQGSEA. CDR3 sequence: CSVEQGGGGNEQFF. CDR3 in DNA: TGCAGCGTTGAACAGGGCGGGGGGGGCAATGAGCAGTTCTTC.

The chain joins TRBV7-9 to TRBJ2-3; 10 bases agree with TRBD1. The CDR3 extends over 15 amino acids. With 5 bases clipped from V and 4 bases from J, the junction kept 6 bases outside the gene matches. The germline CDR1 and CDR2 sequences are SEHNR and FQNEAQ (reference sequence). In DNA form, the CDR3 reads TGTGCCAGCAGCGGACGGACAGGGGGGGCAGATACGCAGTATTTT. Protein product: CASSGRTGGADTQYF. Full variable domain (missing parts from reference TRBV7-9 and TRBJ2-3): DTGVSQNPRHKITKRGQNVTFRCDPISEHNRLYWYRQTLGQGPEFLTYFQNEAQLEKSRLLSDRFSAERPKGSFSTLEIQRTEQGDSAMYLCASSGRTGGADTQYFGPGTRLTVL.

This clonotype was found a few times. V gene TRBV5-1 combines with J gene TRBJ2-5; D remains unclear. The V end lost 0 bases, the J end lost 3 bases, and 9 bases lay between the germline ends. This CDR3 has 14 amino acids. CDR1 SGHRS and CDR2 YFSETQ come from the germline V gene. CDR3 sequence reads: CASSLDRPKETQYF. Written as DNA, the CDR3 is TGCGCCAGCAGCTTGGACAGACCTAAAGAGACCCAGTACTTC.

The genes are TRBV6-1 and TRBJ1-1, with TRBD1 identical over 9 bases. The CDR3 spans 15 residues. Germline V gene lookup returns CDR1 MNHNS and CDR2 SASEGT. V was pared by 10 bases and J by 4 bases, with 13 bases of the junction left unmatched. This CDR3 is CATGTGGRGSTEAFF. The DNA of the CDR3 is TGTGCCACCGGTACAGGGGGCAGAGGAAGCACTGAAGCTTTCTTT.

This clonotype was counted only a few times. The chain uses TRBV15 and TRBJ2-1; a possible D gene is TRBD1 (6 bases). Trimming pared 1 base from V and 5 bases from J, leaving 6 bases between. This CDR3 comprises 13 residues. Germline-derived CDR1 and CDR2 are LNHNV and YYDKDF (reference sequence). In DNA, the CDR3 is TGTGCCACCAGCAGAGGGGACAACAATGAGCAGTTCTTC. Protein: CATSRGDNNEQFF.

In this sample, this clonotype turned up a few times. The chain uses TRBV5-1 and TRBJ2-1, with 7 bases lining up with TRBD1. Germline V CDR1 and CDR2: SGHRS, YFSETQ. This CDR3 is built from 14 residues. Losses at the gene ends were 5 bases for V and 6 bases for J; bases not matched to a gene: 8. Here the CDR3 reads CASSLTGWSNEQFF. The CDR3, as DNA: TGCGCCAGCAGTTTGACAGGGTGGAGCAATGAGCAGTTCTTC.

This clonotype showed up just a few times. V is TRBV5-5 and J is TRBJ2-1; TRBD2 agrees at 7 bases. Trimming cost V 2 bases and J 3 bases; bases outside gene matches: 5. Germline lookup yields CDR1 SGHKS and CDR2 YYEKEE (reference sequence). The CDR3 extends over 15 amino acids. For the CDR3, the DNA is TGTGCCAGCAGCTTTTCTCGGACTAGCTACAATGAGCAGTTCTTC. This gives the protein CASSFSRTSYNEQFF. The whole variable domain, remainder taken from reference TRBV5-5 and TRBJ2-1, is DAGVTQSPTHLIKTRGQQVTLRCSPISGHKSVSWYQQVLGQGPQFIFQYYEKEERGRGNFPDRFSARQFPNYSSELNVNALLLGDSALYLCASSFSRTSYNEQFFGPGTRLTVL.

This clonotype was found a few times. The chain links TRBV12-3 or TRBV12-4 to TRBJ1-2; TRBD1 is a possible D gene (6 bases). Trimming pared 5 bases from V and 7 bases from J, leaving 14 bases between. This CDR3 comprises 13 residues. The CDR3 region is CASSPQGFGGYTF. In nucleotides, the CDR3 is TGTGCCAGCAGTCCACAGGGATTCGGTGGCTACACCTTC.

This clonotype was counted a few times. V is TRBV7-3 and J is TRBJ2-1, with 7 nucleotides matching TRBD2. CDR1 and CDR2 (germline): SGHTA, FQGTGA. Trimming at V came to 4 bases and at J to 6 bases, leaving 6 bases not matched to a gene. The CDR3 loop spans 14 amino acids. CDR3 DNA: TGTGCCAGCAGCTCTAGCGGAGTAAGCAATGAGCAGTTCTTC. Residues: CASSSSGVSNEQFF.

The rearrangement links TRBV12-3 or TRBV12-4 to TRBJ1-1; TRBD1 might be the D (6 bases). Trimming shortened V by 1 base and J by 3 bases, and 9 bases separated the two germline ends. The CDR3 sequence is 14 residues long. CDR3 DNA: TGTGCCAGCAGTTTAGTCAGGGGATACACTGAAGCTTTCTTT. It encodes CASSLVRGYTEAFF.

V usage is TRBV7-2 and J usage is TRBJ2-7; 8 nucleotides line up with TRBD2. Germline V gene lookup returns CDR1 SGHTA and CDR2 FQGNSA. This CDR3 is 15 amino acids long. V was clipped by 4 bases and J by 5 bases; unmatched bases: 10. The CDR3 sequence: CASSSKRERRDEQYF. The CDR3 coding sequence is TGTGCCAGCAGCTCAAAGCGGGAGAGGAGGGACGAGCAGTACTTC.